The TCR beta chain under discussion was sequenced for a study of the immune and genomic landscape of osteosarcoma. Broader study findings: Productive clonality was low overall, averaging about 0.09, maximum approximately 0.28.

Germline CDR1 is WNHNN and CDR2 is SYGVQD (reference sequence). This CDR3 spans 13 amino acids. Trimming took 3 bases from V and 3 from J, leaving 9 bases between them. Poor-prognosis osteosarcoma patients supplied post-treatment primary, local recurrence and metastasis tumor specimens. Clones were read by immunoSEQ multiplex PCR, and TCRdb kept only the in-frame ones, dropping some. The sample carries several thousand clones, 70% to 80% recorded once. In regard to this clone: No antigen is known for it.

The origin of this receptor is a human donor with osteosarcoma. This sequence joins TRBV10-1 and TRBJ2-7; D remains unclear. Sequenced material: osteosarcoma tumor tissue from the lung. CDR3 DNA sequence: TGCGCCAGCAGTGACGGGTGGGGCTACGAGCAGTACTTC. As protein: CASSDGWGYEQYF.